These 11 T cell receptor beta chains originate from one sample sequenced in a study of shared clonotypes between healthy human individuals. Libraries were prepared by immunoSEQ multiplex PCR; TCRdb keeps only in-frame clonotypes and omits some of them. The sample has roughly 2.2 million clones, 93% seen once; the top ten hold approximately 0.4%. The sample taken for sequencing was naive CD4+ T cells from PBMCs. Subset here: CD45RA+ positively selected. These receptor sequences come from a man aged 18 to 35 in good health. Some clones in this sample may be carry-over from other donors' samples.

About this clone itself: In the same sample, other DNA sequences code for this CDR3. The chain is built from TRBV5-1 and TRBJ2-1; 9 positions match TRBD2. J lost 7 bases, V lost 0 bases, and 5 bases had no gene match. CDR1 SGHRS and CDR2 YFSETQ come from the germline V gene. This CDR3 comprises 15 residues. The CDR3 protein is CASSLVLAGDNEQFF. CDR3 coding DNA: TGCGCCAGCAGCTTGGTTTTAGCGGGAGATAATGAGCAGTTCTTC. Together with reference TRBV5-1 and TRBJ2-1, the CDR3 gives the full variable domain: KAGVTQTPRYLIKTRGQQVTLSCSPISGHRSVSWYQQTPGQGLQFLFEYFSETQRNKGNFPGRFSGRQFSNSRSEMNVSTLELGDSALYLCASSLVLAGDNEQFFGPGTRLTVL.

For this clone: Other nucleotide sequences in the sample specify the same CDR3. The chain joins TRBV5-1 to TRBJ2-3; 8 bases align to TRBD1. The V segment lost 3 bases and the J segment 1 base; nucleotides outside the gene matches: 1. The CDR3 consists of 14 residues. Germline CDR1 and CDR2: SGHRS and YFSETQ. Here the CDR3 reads CASSSGQGTDTQYF. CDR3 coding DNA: TGCGCCAGCAGCTCGGGACAGGGCACAGATACGCAGTATTTT.

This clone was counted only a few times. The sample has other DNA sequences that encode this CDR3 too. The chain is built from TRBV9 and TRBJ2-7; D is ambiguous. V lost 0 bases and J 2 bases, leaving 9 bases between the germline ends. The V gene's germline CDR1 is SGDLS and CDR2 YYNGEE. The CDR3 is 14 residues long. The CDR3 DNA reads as TGTGCCAGCAGCGTAGGGGGAAATCCCTACGAGCAGTACTTC. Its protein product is CASSVGGNPYEQYF.

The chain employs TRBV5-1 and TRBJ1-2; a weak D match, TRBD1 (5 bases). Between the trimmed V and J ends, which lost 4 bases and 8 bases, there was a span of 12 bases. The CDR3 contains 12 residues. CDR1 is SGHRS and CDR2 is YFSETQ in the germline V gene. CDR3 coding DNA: TGCGCCAGCAGCAGTCAGGGATGGGGCTACACCTTC. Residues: CASSSQGWGYTF.

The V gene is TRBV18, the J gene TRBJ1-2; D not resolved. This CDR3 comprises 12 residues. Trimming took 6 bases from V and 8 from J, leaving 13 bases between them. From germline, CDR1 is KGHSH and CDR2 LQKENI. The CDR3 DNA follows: TGTGCCAGCTCCTACGGACGGGTCGGCTACACCTTC. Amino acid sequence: CASSYGRVGYTF.

The CDR3 region has the DNA TGTGCCAGCAGCTGGACAGGGGACTACGAGCAGTACTTC. The encoded protein is CASSWTGDYEQYF. The J gene is TRBJ2-7, the V gene TRBV7-9; 9 nucleotides match TRBD1. The germline V gene encodes CDR1 SEHNR and CDR2 FQNEAQ (reference sequence). The CDR3 extends over 13 amino acids. V shed 4 bases and J 3 bases; nucleotides not matched to a gene: 1.

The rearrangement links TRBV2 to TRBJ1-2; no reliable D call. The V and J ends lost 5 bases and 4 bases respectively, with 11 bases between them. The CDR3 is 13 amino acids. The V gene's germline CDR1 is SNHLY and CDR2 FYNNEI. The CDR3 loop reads CASSFNRGYGYTF. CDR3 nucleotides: TGTGCCAGCAGTTTTAATCGGGGCTATGGCTACACCTTC.

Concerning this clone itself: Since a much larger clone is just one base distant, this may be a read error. CDR3 protein: CASSLQETQYF. The CDR3, as DNA: TGTGCCAGTAGTTTACAAGAGACCCAGTACTTC. The V gene is TRBV19, the J gene TRBJ2-5; D unclear. Looked up from germline, CDR1 is LNHDA and CDR2 is SQIVND (reference sequence). Trimming pared 5 bases from V and 2 bases from J, leaving 3 bases between. The CDR3 is made up of 11 amino acids.

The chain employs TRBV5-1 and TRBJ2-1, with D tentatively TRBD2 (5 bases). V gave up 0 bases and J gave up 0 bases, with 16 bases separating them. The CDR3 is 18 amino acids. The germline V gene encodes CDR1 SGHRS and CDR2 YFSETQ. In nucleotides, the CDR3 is TGCGCCAGCAGCTTGGCCGGTGCGGGCATTAGCTCCTACAATGAGCAGTTCTTC. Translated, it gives CASSLAGAGISSYNEQFF.

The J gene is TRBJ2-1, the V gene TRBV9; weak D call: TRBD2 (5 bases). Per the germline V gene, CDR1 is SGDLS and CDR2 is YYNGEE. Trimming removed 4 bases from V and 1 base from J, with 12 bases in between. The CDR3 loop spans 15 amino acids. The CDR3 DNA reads TGTGCCAGCAGCCGAACTAGAGAATCCTACAATGAGCAGTTCTTC. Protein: CASSRTRESYNEQFF.

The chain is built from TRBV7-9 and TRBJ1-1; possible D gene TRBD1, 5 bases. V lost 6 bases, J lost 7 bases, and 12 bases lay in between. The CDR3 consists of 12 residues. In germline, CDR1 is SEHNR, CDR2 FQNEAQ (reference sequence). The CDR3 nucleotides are TGTGCCAGCAGTCACACCCAGGGTGAAGCTTTCTTT. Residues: CASSHTQGEAFF.